The subject of this entry is one TCR beta chain. Its antigen is still unknown. This sample was included in a study of beta chain features in type 1 diabetes. Study as a whole: All samples yielded around 98 million examined sorted cells.

The CDR3 is 13 amino acids. Trimming stripped 7 bases from V and 5 bases from J, with 15 bases between. The germline gives CDR1 ENHRY, CDR2 SYGVKD. General observations from the study: Possible PCR preference for shorter templates applied equally to patients and controls. VDJ junctions in type 1 diabetes patients carried more deletions and fewer insertions.

Expressed TCRB transcripts were sequenced because the isolated RNA had all been reverse transcribed beforehand. The repertoire was sequenced with immunoSEQ multiplex PCR; TCRdb's copy has only in-frame clones and lacks some. The sample lists some 180,000 clones; 10% to 15% were seen once. The TCR was taken from a woman aged 18-35 years in good health. The chain links TRBV10-3 to TRBJ2-7, with D possibly being TRBD1 (6 bases). The source material was central memory CD4+ T cells from blood. CDR3: CAITRGQNDEQYF. For the CDR3, the DNA is TGTGCCATCACCCGAGGACAGAACGACGAGCAGTACTTC.